Given below is one T cell receptor (beta chain) in context. What it binds is unknown. The Oncomine TCR Beta short-read assay was what sequenced the DNA obtained from cultured CD4+ T cells. Each CDR3 protein is one row after TCRdb ran MiXCR on the PCR reads. The sample holds 4,000 to 4,500 distinct CDR3 sequences, about 20% seen once. This sample is part of a study of vaccination and CD4 T cells after COVID-19. The treatment here: roughly 10-day PBMC culture with coronavirus spike peptide pools or control peptides (ViraFEST assay). Via ViraFEST, peptide pools expanded antigen-specific T cells before TCR sequencing. This CDR3 is built from 15 residues. Deletions cut 3 bases from V and 4 bases from J, with 13 bases between. Germline values: CDR1 SNHLY, CDR2 FYNNEI.

The TCR originated in a human donor who had recovered from COVID-19. Sequenced material: CD4+ T cells from blood, cultured in vitro. This chain uses TRBV2 with TRBJ1-3; the D is unclear. The chain's CDR3 is CASSDWGLVGNTIYF. DNA for the CDR3: TGTGCCAGCAGTGACTGGGGATTGGTAGGAAACACCATATATTTT.